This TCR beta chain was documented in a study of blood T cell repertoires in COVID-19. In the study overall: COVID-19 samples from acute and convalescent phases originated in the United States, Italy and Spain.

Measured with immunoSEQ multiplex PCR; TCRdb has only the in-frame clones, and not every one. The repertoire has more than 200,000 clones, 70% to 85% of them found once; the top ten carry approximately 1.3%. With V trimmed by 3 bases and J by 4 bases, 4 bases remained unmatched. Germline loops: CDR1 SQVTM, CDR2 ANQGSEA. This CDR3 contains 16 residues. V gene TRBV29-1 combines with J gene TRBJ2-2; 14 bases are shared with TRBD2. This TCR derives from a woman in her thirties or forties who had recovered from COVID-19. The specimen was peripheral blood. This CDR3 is CSVEGLAGVVTGELFF. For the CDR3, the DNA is TGCAGCGTTGAGGGACTAGCGGGGGTGGTCACCGGGGAGCTGTTTTTT.